The table lists the clone carrying this T cell receptor beta chain with a count of one. The sample belongs to a study of blood T cell repertoires in COVID-19. Study as a whole: Both acute and convalescent COVID-19 samples were obtained from the United States, Italy and Spain. PBMCs, B-cell-depleted T cells, or T cells were the source of the cDNA or gDNA that made up the material.

Original processing notes: Using reference gene primer amplification, nucleated cell counts were estimated. Repertoires were generated with immunoSEQ multiplex PCR, while TCRdb's copy carries only in-frame clones and drops some. V and J calls and clone size are as listed in that table; D and trimming were resolved from the DNA. The sample carries around 200,000 clones, around nine tenths recorded once. The CDR3 covers 13 residues. V lost 5 bases, J lost 6 bases, and 13 bases lay in between. From germline, CDR1 is MNHEY and CDR2 SVGAGI. The clonotype comes from a man in his late teens or twenties with active or convalescent COVID-19. The chain couples TRBV6-5 to TRBJ1-1; D is uncertain. Source material: peripheral blood. CDR3 in amino acids: CASSISGSPEAFF. The CDR3 bases are TGTGCCAGCAGTATCTCTGGGAGCCCTGAAGCTTTCTTT.